This T cell receptor beta chain was recovered during a study of spatial heterogeneity in lung cancer (dated by TCRdb to the late 2010s). Study-level background: The donors were approximately 70 patients from the lung TRACERx cohort who had early-stage, untreated non-small cell lung cancer. Follow-up PBMC samples were sequenced whenever available, and the median time to follow-up was roughly two years after resection. The study linked features of the TCR repertoire to counts of nonsynonymous mutations, which were determined by whole-exome sequencing of tumor tissue. At surgery, both alpha and beta chains were TCR-sequenced in over 200 tumor regions, about 64 matched nontumor lung samples and a few dozen PBMC samples. Beta-chain transcripts were consistently detected in greater numbers than alpha-chain transcripts, which likely reflected higher beta-chain transcript abundance. In the raw uncorrected reads, each unique combination of TCR and UMI appeared more than ten times on average. In non-small cell lung cancer, the study made a quantitative comparison of TCR alpha and beta repertoires among multiple tumor regions, matched nontumor lung and blood. The full study reports these points: Only 13 to 15 patients were included in the comparisons of baseline and follow-up blood repertoires. Ubiquitous expanded tumor TCRs showed up in blood more often at tumor resection than at routine follow-up. Confirming at a functional level the hypothesis that regional TCRs recognize regional mutations was considered to require additional single-cell paired TCR alpha and beta sequencing.

Library preparation was by 5' RACE. The instrument given in TCRdb is NextSeq 500. To allow correction of PCR and sequencing errors, the TCR library protocol tagged every TCR cDNA molecule with a unique molecular identifier. Regarding the original processing steps: TCR identification, UMI-based error correction and CDR3 extraction were all carried out with Decombinator tools. Expanded TCRs were defined as those above a frequency of 2 per 1,000, corresponding to the top 1% of the tumor frequency distribution. Renyi diversity was computed with the R vegan package after each repertoire had been subsampled 100 times to 5,000 TCRs. To build CDR3 similarity networks, amino acid triplet string-kernel similarity was used, and CDR3s were connected when their pairwise similarity was above 0.82. TCRdb itself trimmed the public reads at Q25 with fastp, ran MiXCR and retained productive beta chains. Each record represents a unique CDR3 protein, reported with the most common genes and DNA among its rows. TCRdb, not the authors, supplied the V and J calls. The sample has around 120,000 distinct CDR3 sequences on record, about 12% of them singletons. Around 16% of the sample rests with the top ten.

Reading the germline V gene gives CDR1 MGHRA and CDR2 YSYEKL. Spanning cysteine to phenylalanine, the CDR3 consists of 14 amino acids. The only DNA kept is the CDR3, 42 bases in frame from the first base. Cut back by 3 bases and 6 bases, the V and J ends lie 11 bases apart. This clonotype has only a few counts. The target of this receptor is not known. Qualities for individual bases were not recorded, and no much larger clone is one base off. The time point label, read with the paper, signifies: blood at routine non-recurrence follow-up after resection. Whole RNA extracted from tumor and nontumor lung tissue, or from cryopreserved PBMC samples, was used for TCR sequencing without cell sorting. Only patients with enough RNA available from two or more tumor regions were chosen for TCR sequencing.

The source of this sequence is a male donor with early-stage non-small cell lung cancer. The chain joins TRBV4-1 to TRBJ2-2; the D gene lacks a confident call. The sample in question was PBMCs, obtained at follow-up. The CDR3 corresponds to CASSHPSGAGELFF. The nucleotide sequence is given as TGCGCCAGCAGCCACCCCTCTGGGGCCGGGGAGCTGTTTTTT.